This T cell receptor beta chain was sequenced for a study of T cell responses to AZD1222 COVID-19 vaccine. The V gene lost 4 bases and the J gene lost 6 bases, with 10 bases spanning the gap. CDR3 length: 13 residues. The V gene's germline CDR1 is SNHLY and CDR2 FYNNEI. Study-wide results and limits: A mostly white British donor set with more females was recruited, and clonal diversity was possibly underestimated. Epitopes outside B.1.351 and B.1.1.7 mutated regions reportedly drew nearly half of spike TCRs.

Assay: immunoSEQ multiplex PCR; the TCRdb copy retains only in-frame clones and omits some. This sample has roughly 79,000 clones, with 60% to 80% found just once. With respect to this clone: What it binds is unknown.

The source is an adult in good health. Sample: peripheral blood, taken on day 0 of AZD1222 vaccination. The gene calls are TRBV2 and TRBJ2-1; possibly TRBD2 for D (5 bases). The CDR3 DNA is TGTGCCAGCAGTGCATCTAGCCCCAATGAGCAGTTCTTC. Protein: CASSASSPNEQFF. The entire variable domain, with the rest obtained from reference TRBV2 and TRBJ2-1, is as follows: EPEVTQTPSHQVTQMGQEVILRCVPISNHLYFYWYRQILGQKVEFLVSFYNNEISEKSEIFDDQFSVERPDGSNFTLKIRSTKLEDSAMYFCASSASSPNEQFFGPGTRLTVL.